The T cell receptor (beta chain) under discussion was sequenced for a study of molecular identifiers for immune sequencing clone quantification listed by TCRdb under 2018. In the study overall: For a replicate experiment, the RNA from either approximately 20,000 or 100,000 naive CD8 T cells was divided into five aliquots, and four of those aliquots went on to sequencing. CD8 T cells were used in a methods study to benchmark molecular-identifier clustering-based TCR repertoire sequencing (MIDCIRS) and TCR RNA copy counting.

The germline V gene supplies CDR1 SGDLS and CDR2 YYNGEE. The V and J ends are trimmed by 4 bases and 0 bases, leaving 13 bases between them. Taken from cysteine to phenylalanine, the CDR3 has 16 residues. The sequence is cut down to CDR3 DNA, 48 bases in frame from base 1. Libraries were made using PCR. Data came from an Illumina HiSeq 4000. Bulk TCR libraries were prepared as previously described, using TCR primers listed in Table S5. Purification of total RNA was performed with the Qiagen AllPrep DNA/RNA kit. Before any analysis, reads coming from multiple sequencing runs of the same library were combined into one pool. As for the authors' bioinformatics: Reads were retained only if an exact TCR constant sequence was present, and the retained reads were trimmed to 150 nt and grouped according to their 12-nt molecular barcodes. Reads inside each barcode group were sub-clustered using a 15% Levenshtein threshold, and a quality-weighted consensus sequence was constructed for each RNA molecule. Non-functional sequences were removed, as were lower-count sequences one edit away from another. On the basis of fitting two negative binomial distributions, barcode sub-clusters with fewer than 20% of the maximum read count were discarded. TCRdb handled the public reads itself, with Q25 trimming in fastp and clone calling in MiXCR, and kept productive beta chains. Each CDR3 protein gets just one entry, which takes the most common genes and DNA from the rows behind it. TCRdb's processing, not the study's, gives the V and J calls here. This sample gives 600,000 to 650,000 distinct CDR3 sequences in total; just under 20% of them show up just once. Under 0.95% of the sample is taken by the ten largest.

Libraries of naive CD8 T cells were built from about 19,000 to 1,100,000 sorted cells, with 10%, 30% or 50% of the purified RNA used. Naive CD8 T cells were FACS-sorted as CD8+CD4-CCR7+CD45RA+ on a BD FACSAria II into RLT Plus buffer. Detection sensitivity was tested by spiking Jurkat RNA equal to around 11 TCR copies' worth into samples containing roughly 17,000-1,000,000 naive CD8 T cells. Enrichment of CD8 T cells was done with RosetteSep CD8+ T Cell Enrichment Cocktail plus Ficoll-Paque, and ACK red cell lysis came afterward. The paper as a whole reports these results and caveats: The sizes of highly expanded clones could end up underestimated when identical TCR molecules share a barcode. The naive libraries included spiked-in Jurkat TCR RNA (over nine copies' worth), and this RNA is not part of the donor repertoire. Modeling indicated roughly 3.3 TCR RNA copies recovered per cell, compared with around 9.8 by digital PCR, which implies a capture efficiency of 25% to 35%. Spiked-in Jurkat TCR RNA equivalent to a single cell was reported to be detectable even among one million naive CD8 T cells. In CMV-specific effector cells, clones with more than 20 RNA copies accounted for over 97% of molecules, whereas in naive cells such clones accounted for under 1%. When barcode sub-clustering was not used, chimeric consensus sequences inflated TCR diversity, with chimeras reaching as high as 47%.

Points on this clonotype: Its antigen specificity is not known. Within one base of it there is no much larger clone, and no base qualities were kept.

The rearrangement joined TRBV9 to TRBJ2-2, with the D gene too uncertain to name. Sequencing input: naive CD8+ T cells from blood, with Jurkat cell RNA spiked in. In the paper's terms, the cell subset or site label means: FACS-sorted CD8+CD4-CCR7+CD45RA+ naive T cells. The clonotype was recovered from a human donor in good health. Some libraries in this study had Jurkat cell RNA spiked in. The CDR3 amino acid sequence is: CASSPDLVSNTGELFF. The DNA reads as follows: TGTGCCAGCAGCCCCGACCTTGTATCGAACACCGGGGAGCTGTTTTTT.